Presented here are 21 T cell receptor beta chains from one specimen sequenced in a study of shared clonotypes between healthy human individuals. Assay: immunoSEQ multiplex PCR; the TCRdb copy retains only in-frame clones and omits some. The table includes 2 million or so clones, roughly 94% detected once. Sequencing was performed on naive CD4+ T cells sorted from blood. The subset was: CD45RA+ positively selected. These receptors all come from a man younger than 35 in good health.

The chain is built from TRBV6-1 and TRBJ2-7, with D perhaps TRBD2 (7 bases). The ends were cut back, 5 bases at V and 2 bases at J, with 16 bases in the middle. The CDR3 extends over 15 amino acids. In germline, CDR1 is MNHNS, CDR2 SASEGT. The CDR3 loop is CASSQGGETPYEQYF. For the CDR3, the DNA is TGTGCCAGCAGTCAAGGGGGGGAGACCCCCTACGAGCAGTACTTC.

The rearrangement links TRBV7-9 to TRBJ2-6; possible D gene TRBD2, 5 bases. The CDR3 contains 17 residues. Per germline, CDR1 SEHNR and CDR2 FQNEAQ (reference sequence). Trimming shortened V by 5 bases and J by 4 bases, and 18 bases separated the two germline ends. The DNA of the CDR3 is TGTGCCAGCAGCCCCCGGCGGGCTGCGGTGGGGGCCAACGTCCTGACTTTC. Its translation is CASSPRRAAVGANVLTF.

J is TRBJ2-1 and V is TRBV11-3; D may match TRBD1 or TRBD2 (6 bases each). This CDR3 has 14 residues. Germline V lookup: CDR1 SGHNT, CDR2 YENEEA. Trimming left V 8 bases short and J 4 bases short, with 15 bases between. The CDR3 region is CASGVSGAYNEQFF. The CDR3 nucleotides are TGTGCCAGCGGGGTATCGGGGGCGTACAATGAGCAGTTCTTC.

The chain is built from TRBV29-1 and TRBJ2-7; TRBD1 agrees at 7 bases. The V and J ends lost 5 bases and 3 bases, in that order; junction bases with no gene match: 7. In germline, CDR1 is SQVTM, CDR2 ANQGSEA. This CDR3 is 13 amino acids long. CDR3 amino acids: CSVSGTVHYEQYF. CDR3 DNA: TGCAGCGTTTCCGGGACAGTCCACTACGAGCAGTACTTC.

V usage is TRBV7-9 and J usage is TRBJ2-7; D unclear. Trimming shortened V by 3 bases and J by 0 bases, and 9 bases separated the two germline ends. The CDR3 length is 14 residues. Germline V gene data show CDR1 as SEHNR and CDR2 as FQNEAQ (reference sequence). DNA for the CDR3: TGTGCCAGCAGCTTGCCCAAGAGCTCCTACGAGCAGTACTTC. Protein: CASSLPKSSYEQYF.

A remark on this clone: The sample holds other DNA sequences that translate to the same CDR3. This chain joins TRBV5-4 and TRBJ2-3; maybe TRBD2 (6 bases). CDR1 SGHNT and CDR2 YYREEE come from the germline V gene (reference sequence). Trimming took off 4 bases at V and 0 bases at J, with 12 bases between the two ends. The CDR3 runs to 15 residues. CDR3 in DNA: TGTGCCAGCAGCCGAGCGGGCCTTAGCACAGATACGCAGTATTTT. Its translation: CASSRAGLSTDTQYF.

V and J are TRBV7-2 and TRBJ1-4; tentative D call: TRBD1 (6 bases). In germline, CDR1 is SGHTA, CDR2 FQGNSA. Deletions cut 5 bases from V and 6 bases from J, with 16 bases between. The CDR3 is 15 residues long. CDR3 sequence reads: CASSLRRGPDEKLFF. The DNA of the CDR3 is TGTGCCAGCAGCCTCCGCCGGGGGCCGGATGAAAAACTGTTTTTT.

The chain couples TRBV15 to TRBJ2-1; D is uncertain. The V and J ends lost 1 base and 6 bases respectively, with 4 bases between them. Germline V CDR1 and CDR2: LNHNV, YYDKDF (reference sequence). This CDR3 contains 12 residues. The CDR3 loop reads CATSRATNEQFF. The DNA of the CDR3 is TGTGCCACCAGCAGAGCGACCAATGAGCAGTTCTTC. Supplemented by reference TRBV15 and TRBJ2-1, the full variable domain reads DAMVIQNPRYQVTQFGKPVTLSCSQTLNHNVMYWYQQKSSQAPKLLFHYYDKDFNNEADTPDNFQSRRPNTSFCFLDIRSPGLGDTAMYLCATSRATNEQFFGPGTRLTVL.

This chain uses TRBV30 with TRBJ1-5; 9 bases are shared with TRBD1. Trimming at V came to 5 bases and at J to 4 bases, leaving 6 bases not matched to a gene. The CDR3 totals 14 residues. Germline V gene data show CDR1 as GTSNPN and CDR2 as SVGIG (reference sequence). CDR3 loop: CAWGGQGRNQPQHF. DNA for the CDR3: TGTGCCTGGGGGGGACAGGGAAGAAATCAGCCCCAGCATTTT.

This chain connects TRBV12-1 to TRBJ1-1; TRBD1, as called in the table, went unchecked against the DNA. TRBV12-1 is a pseudogene locus. The CDR3 contains 17 residues. CDR3 DNA sequence: TGTGCCAGCAGCTTCCCACAGGGTATAATTAGGAACACTGAAGCTTTCTTT. The encoded protein is CASSFPQGIIRNTEAFF.

This chain uses TRBV28 with TRBJ1-5; D might be TRBD1 (5 bases). The CDR3 contains 16 residues. Trimming took off 3 bases at V and 0 bases at J, with 12 bases between the two ends. CDR1 is MDHEN and CDR2 is SYDVKM in the germline V gene. CDR3 in DNA: TGTGCCAGCAGTTTCCGGGACTACCCTAGCAATCAGCCCCAGCATTTT. Its translation is CASSFRDYPSNQPQHF.

The V and J genes are TRBV9 and TRBJ2-1; 11 nucleotides agree with TRBD2. V gave up 3 bases and J gave up 0 bases; unmatched junction bases: 11. CDR3 length: 19 amino acids. Germline CDR1 and CDR2: SGDLS and YYNGEE. The CDR3 spells CASSGPGLAGRSSYNEQFF. As DNA, the CDR3 is TGTGCCAGCAGCGGACCAGGACTAGCGGGCCGAAGCTCCTACAATGAGCAGTTCTTC.

J is TRBJ2-1 and V is TRBV7-9; 10 bases are a match to TRBD2. The CDR3 spans 17 residues. Germline V gene sequence: CDR1 SEHNR, CDR2 FQNEAQ (reference sequence). The ends lost 5 bases at V and 5 bases at J; junction bases unmatched: 12. In DNA, the CDR3 is TGTGCCAGCAGCCTGTGGGCCGGACTAGCGGTGAACAATGAGCAGTTCTTC. Its translation is CASSLWAGLAVNNEQFF.

The chain uses TRBV6-5 and TRBJ1-1; D is ambiguous. The CDR3 totals 13 residues. Germline V gives CDR1 MNHEY, CDR2 SVGAGI. V lost 0 bases, J lost 7 bases, and 9 bases lay in between. CDR3 amino acids: CASSYSARGEAFF. The CDR3 DNA follows: TGTGCCAGCAGTTACTCGGCCAGAGGTGAAGCTTTCTTT.

The chain is built from TRBV2 and TRBJ2-1, with 13 positions matching TRBD2. CDR3 size: 15 residues. J was trimmed by 9 bases and V by 5 bases; bases with no gene match: 7. In germline, CDR1 is SNHLY, CDR2 FYNNEI. The CDR3, as DNA: TGTGCCAGCAGTACTAGCGGGGGGGCCGGGAGTGAGCAGTTCTTC. Its protein product is CASSTSGGAGSEQFF. Combining the CDR3 with reference TRBV2 and TRBJ2-1 gives the whole variable domain EPEVTQTPSHQVTQMGQEVILRCVPISNHLYFYWYRQILGQKVEFLVSFYNNEISEKSEIFDDQFSVERPDGSNFTLKIRSTKLEDSAMYFCASSTSGGAGSEQFFGPGTRLTVL.

CDR3 coding DNA: TGCAGCGTTGGCTTCAGGGGCGGCTACACCTTC. Its protein is CSVGFRGGYTF. The chain is built from TRBV29-1 and TRBJ1-2; D might be TRBD1 (6 bases). Per germline, CDR1 SQVTM and CDR2 ANQGSEA. Trimming removed 4 bases at V and 8 bases at J, with 11 bases between. This CDR3 is 11 amino acids long. Variable domain in full (rest from reference TRBV29-1 and TRBJ1-2): SAVISQKPSRDICQRGTSLTIQCQVDSQVTMMFWYRQQPGQSLTLIATANQGSEATYESGFVIDKFPISRPNLTFSTLTVSNMSPEDSSIYLCSVGFRGGYTFGSGTRLTVV.

J is TRBJ1-6 and V is TRBV25-1; TRBD1 aligns across 9 bases. With V trimmed by 4 bases and J by 10 bases, 11 bases remained unmatched. The germline V gene encodes CDR1 MGHDK and CDR2 SYGVNS. The CDR3 loop spans 16 amino acids. CDR3 region: CASSGARTGVGSPLHF. The CDR3, as DNA: TGTGCCAGCAGTGGCGCCAGGACAGGGGTAGGCTCACCCCTCCACTTT.

This clone was recorded only once. Other DNA sequences in the same sample also yield this CDR3. This rearrangement joins TRBV7-9 to TRBJ1-5, with a tentative D call TRBD1 (5 bases). The germline CDR1 and CDR2 sequences are SEHNR and FQNEAQ (reference sequence). The CDR3 runs 15 residues. Trimming took off 0 bases at V and 4 bases at J, with 10 bases between the two ends. CDR3 nucleotide sequence: TGTGCCAGCAGCTTAGCGGGGGAAGGGAATCAGCCCCAGCATTTT. This translates into CASSLAGEGNQPQHF.

This chain uses TRBV29-1 with TRBJ2-7; D is undetermined. The germline V gene has CDR1 SQVTM and CDR2 ANQGSEA. CDR3 length: 14 residues. V was trimmed by 2 bases and J by 1 base, leaving 12 bases between them. This CDR3 reads CSVERGLGSYEQYF. CDR3 DNA: TGCAGCGTTGAAAGAGGCCTGGGGTCCTACGAGCAGTACTTC.

In regard to this clone: The sample has other DNA sequences that encode this CDR3 too. The chain uses TRBV7-9 and TRBJ2-5, with D unclear. The CDR3 covers 12 residues. Per germline, CDR1 SEHNR and CDR2 FQNEAQ (reference sequence). V lost 5 bases and J lost 4, with 8 bases in between. This chain's CDR3 is CASSPLRETQYF. CDR3 DNA: TGTGCCAGCAGCCCCTTGAGAGAGACCCAGTACTTC.

This clone has only a few counts. The gene calls are TRBV19 and TRBJ2-7, with D possibly matching TRBD2 (6 bases). Per germline, CDR1 LNHDA and CDR2 SQIVND (reference sequence). The V end lost 2 bases, the J end lost 0 bases, and 11 bases lay between the germline ends. This CDR3 spans 15 amino acids. This CDR3 is CASSINSGISYEQYF. The CDR3 nucleotides are TGTGCCAGTAGTATAAATAGCGGAATCTCCTACGAGCAGTACTTC.